This T cell receptor beta chain was sequenced for a study of blood T cell repertoires in COVID-19 (dated by TCRdb to about 2020). In terms of the full investigation: Collaborator samples came from the United States, Italy and Spain and covered acute and convalescent phases of COVID-19. The repertoires were made available in a free public database intended to serve as a resource for research on the immune response to SARS-CoV-2. A de-identified subject ID, COVID-19 status, age in years and sex were almost always included in the sample metadata. The prospective study material was composed of cDNA or gDNA derived from T cells, B-cell-depleted T cells, or PBMCs. Subjects who had been exposed to COVID-19, were actively infected with it, or had recovered from it provided the deeply sampled blood TCRbeta repertoires that made up the dataset. The samples were drawn from the first 160 participants of the ongoing ImmuneRACE study and from more than 1,000 subjects provided by 6 global collaborators. Where available, HLA class I and class II types were taken from metadata supplied by the sample provider and were not determined by assay-based typing.

For this clone: Which antigen it targets is not known. Per-nucleotide qualities are absent, and no much larger clonotype sits a single base away.

TCRbeta CDR3 regions were amplified from genomic DNA using the immunoSEQ Assay, a bias-controlled multiplex PCR. As for the authors' bioinformatics: The number of nucleated cells in each sample was estimated by amplification of reference gene primers within the assay. To quantify the absolute abundance of each unique TCRbeta CDR3 rearrangement, sequence reads were collapsed and filtered. For each sample, productive Simpson clonality was calculated by taking the square root of Simpson's diversity index across productive rearrangements. This is the immuneACCESS table as TCRdb keeps it, with only in-frame sequences that have V and J called. A part of the clones is gone; compared with another copy, unresolved V genes explain less than half, and the rest is unexplained. Clonal size and the V and J genes are those of that table, whereas D and trimming came from the DNA. The sample has about 380,000 clones on record, 80% to 90% of them singletons. 1% to 1.5% of the sample is taken by the ten largest.

Participants in the prospective study were aged roughly 18 to 100 years, lived in 24 United States geographic areas, and enrolled through a virtual design. In the prospective study, participants were assigned to cohorts based on the clinical history participants reported in a screening survey and a study questionnaire. For ImmuneRACE Cohort 3, a participant was defined as recovered based on two consecutive negative NP/OP PCR tests, clearance by a healthcare professional, or resolution of symptoms. Mobile phlebotomists in the prospective study collected whole blood, serum and a nasopharyngeal or oropharyngeal swab from every participant. Participants in the prospective study had the option to provide additional blood draws and questionnaires over a 2-month period. Before DNA extraction, blood samples from the prospective study were shipped at room temperature or frozen. General conclusions and limits of the study: How much clinical and demographic metadata was included differed by source and by participant, and the metadata was provided uncurated.

The sequencing sample was made of PBMCs or T cells enriched from blood (not recorded which). This sequence originates from a man aged 25-40 years who had recovered from COVID-19.

CDR3 reads: CASSVGGANYNEQFF. The sequence in DNA is TGTGCCAGCAGCGTGGGAGGGGCCAACTACAATGAGCAGTTCTTC. Recombination connected TRBV9 to TRBJ2-1; 7 of the junction bases match TRBD2. The CDR3 contains 15 residues, cysteine and phenylalanine counted. Just CDR3 DNA is preserved here, 45 bases in frame from base 1. For CDR1 and CDR2, the germline V gene lists SGDLS and YYNGEE. For this chain, trimming is 2 bases at the V end and 3 bases at the J end, and the number of junction bases without a gene match is 5.